There are many counts of the clone carrying this TCR beta chain. Its antigen remains unidentified. The data were obtained in a study of blood T cells in healthy people across ages. Study outcomes and limitations: Naive T cell percentage strongly correlated with TCR beta diversity.

Deletions cut 2 bases from V and 3 bases from J, with 14 bases between. The CDR3 totals 15 residues. Germline V gene data show CDR1 as SGHTA and CDR2 as FQGNSA. A second PCR, run for about 7 to 11 cycles, used a sample-barcoded 5' primer plus a J-beta primer mix. Each of the cDNA molecules was tagged by a template-switch adaptor with 12 random nucleotides. TCRdb passed the 5' RACE reads through MiXCR, listing each CDR3 protein once. The table has about a million distinct CDR3 sequences, 35% to 40% seen once; the top ten hold about an eighth. The sample taken for sequencing was blood. The TCR sequence derives from a man aged 18 to 30 in good health. The rearrangement links TRBV7-2 to TRBJ2-7; TRBD1 or TRBD2 may be the D gene (6 bases each). Here the CDR3 reads CASSLRGEGLYEQYF. For the CDR3, the DNA is TGTGCCAGCAGCTTAAGGGGGGAAGGACTCTACGAGCAGTACTTC.